A selection of T cell receptor beta chains follows, all from one sample in a study of cytomegalovirus exposure and HLA in healthy donors. Generated by immunoSEQ multiplex PCR, the TCRdb table keeps only in-frame clones and is missing some. The profile shows some 150,000 clones, approximately 80% of them singletons. Sequencing used PBMCs. All receptors derive from a man aged 30-40 years in good health and CMV-seropositive. CDR3s include the opening cysteine and the closing phenylalanine or tryptophan.

TRBV6-1,TRBJ2-3,CASSEALHRFITDTQYF
TRBV9,TRBJ2-5,CASSPGLLETQYF
TRBV4-1,TRBJ2-5,CASSQEVQARTQYF
TRBV6-1,TRBJ2-7,CASVQTEYEQYF
TRBV19,TRBJ1-4,CASKLSGANEKLFF
TRBV5-1,TRBJ2-7,CASSLGTSGGFYEQYF
TRBV19,TRBJ1-5,CASSIKTGTGFYSNQPQHF
TRBV19,TRBJ1-5,CASSAADRGGQPQHF
TRBV7-2,TRBJ1-6,CATRGQSSYNSPLHF
TRBV9,TRBJ1-2,CASSVPGQGSYGYTF
TRBV7-6,TRBJ1-4,CASSRGGGKLFF
TRBV15,TRBJ2-7,CATSREGTGLGEQYF
TRBV5-1,TRBJ2-1,CASSDESGTGGNEQFF
TRBV7-2,TRBJ2-7,CASSARDRGYEQYF
TRBV6-1,TRBJ1-5,CASSAEGVRQPQHF
TRBV4-2,TRBJ1-1,CASSQTGGNTEAFF
TRBV10-1,TRBJ2-7,CASGRDGENEQYF
TRBV6-4,TRBJ1-1,CASSLTSNTEAFF
TRBV5-1,TRBJ2-2,CASRPPDGGELFF
TRBV10-3,TRBJ2-5,CAIRDSFQETQYF
TRBV6-5,TRBJ1-5,CASSRTGEAQPQHF
TRBV5-1,TRBJ2-7,CASSLNRVAYEQYF
TRBV28,TRBJ2-5,CASSGPGGGLGETQYF
TRBV5-4,TRBJ1-2,CASSAGTGYGYTF
TRBV6-6,TRBJ2-2,CASSYSPEAGELFF